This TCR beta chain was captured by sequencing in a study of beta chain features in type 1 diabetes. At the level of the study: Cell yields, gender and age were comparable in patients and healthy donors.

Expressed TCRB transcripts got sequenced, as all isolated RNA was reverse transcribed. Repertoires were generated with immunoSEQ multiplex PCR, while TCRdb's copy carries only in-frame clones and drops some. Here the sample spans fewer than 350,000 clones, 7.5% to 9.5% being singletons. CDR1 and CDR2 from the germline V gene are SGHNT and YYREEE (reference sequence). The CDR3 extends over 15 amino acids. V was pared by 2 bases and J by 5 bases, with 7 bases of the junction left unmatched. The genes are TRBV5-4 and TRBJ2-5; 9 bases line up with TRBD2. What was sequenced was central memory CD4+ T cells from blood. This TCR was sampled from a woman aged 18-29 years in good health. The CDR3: CASSFLAGGVETQYF. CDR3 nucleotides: TGTGCCAGCAGCTTTCTCGCGGGGGGGGTGGAGACCCAGTACTTC.